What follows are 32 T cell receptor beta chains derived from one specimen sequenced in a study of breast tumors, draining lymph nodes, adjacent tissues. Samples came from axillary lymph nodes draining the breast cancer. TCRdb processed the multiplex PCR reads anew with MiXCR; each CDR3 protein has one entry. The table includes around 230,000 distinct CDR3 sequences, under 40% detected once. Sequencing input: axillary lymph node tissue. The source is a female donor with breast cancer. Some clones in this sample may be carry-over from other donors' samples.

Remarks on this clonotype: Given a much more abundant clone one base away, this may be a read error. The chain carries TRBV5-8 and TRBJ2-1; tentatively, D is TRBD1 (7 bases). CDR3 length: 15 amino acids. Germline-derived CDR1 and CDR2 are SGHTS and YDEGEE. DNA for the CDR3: TGTGCCAACAGCTGGAGGGGGGACAGCTACAATGAGCAGTTCTTC. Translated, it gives CANSWRGDSYNEQFF.

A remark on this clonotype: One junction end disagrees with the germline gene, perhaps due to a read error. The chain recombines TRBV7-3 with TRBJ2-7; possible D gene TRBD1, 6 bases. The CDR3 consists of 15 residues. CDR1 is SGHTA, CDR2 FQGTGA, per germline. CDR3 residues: CASSLTAGDTGELYF. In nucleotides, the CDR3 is TGTGCCAGCAGCTTAACGGCAGGGGACACCGGGGAGCTGTACTTC.

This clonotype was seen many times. In DNA form, the CDR3 reads TGCGCCAGCAGGAAGGACAACTATGGCTACACCTTC. Translation: CASRKDNYGYTF. The J gene is TRBJ1-2, the V gene TRBV10-2; D gene uncertain. The CDR3 loop spans 12 amino acids. The germline gives CDR1 WSHSY, CDR2 SAAADI. Deletions cut 6 bases from V and 2 bases from J, with 7 bases between.

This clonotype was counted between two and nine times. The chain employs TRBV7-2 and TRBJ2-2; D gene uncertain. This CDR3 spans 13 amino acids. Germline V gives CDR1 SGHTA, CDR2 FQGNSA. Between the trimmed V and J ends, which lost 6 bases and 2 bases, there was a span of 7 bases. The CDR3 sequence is CASSFPNTGELFF. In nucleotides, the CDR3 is TGTGCCAGCAGTTTCCCCAACACCGGGGAGCTGTTTTTT. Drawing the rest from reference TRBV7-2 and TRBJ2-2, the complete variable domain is GAGVSQSPSNKVTEKGKDVELRCDPISGHTALYWYRQSLGQGLEFLIYFQGNSAPDKSGLPSDRFSAERTGGSVSTLTIQRTQQEDSAVYLCASSFPNTGELFFGEGSRLTVL.

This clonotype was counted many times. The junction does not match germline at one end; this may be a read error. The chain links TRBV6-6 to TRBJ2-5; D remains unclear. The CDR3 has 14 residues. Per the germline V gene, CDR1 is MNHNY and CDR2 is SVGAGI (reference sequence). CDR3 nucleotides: TGTGCCAGCAGTCACTCGGGTGGGTCGGAGACCCAGTACTTC. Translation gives CASSHSGGSETQYF.

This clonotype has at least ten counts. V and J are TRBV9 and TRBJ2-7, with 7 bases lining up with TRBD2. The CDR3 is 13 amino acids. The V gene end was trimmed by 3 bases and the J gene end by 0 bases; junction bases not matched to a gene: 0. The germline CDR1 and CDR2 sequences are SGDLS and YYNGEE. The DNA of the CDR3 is TGTGCCAGCAGCGGGGGGGGCTCCTACGAGCAGTACTTC. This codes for CASSGGGSYEQYF.

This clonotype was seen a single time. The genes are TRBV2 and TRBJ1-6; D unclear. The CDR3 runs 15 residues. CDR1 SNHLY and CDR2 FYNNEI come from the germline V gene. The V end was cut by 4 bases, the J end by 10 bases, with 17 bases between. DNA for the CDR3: TGTGCCAGCAGTGGGCTAGCGGGAACAGAATCACCCCTCCACTTT. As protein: CASSGLAGTESPLHF.

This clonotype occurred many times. CDR3 region: CASSGSIQETQYF. CDR3 DNA sequence: TGTGCCAGCAGCGGTAGTATACAAGAGACCCAGTACTTC. The V and J genes are TRBV9 and TRBJ2-5, with D unresolved. V lost 3 bases to trimming and J lost 2 bases, with 8 bases between them. The CDR3 totals 13 residues. The germline V gene encodes CDR1 SGDLS and CDR2 YYNGEE. The whole variable domain, filled in from reference TRBV9 and TRBJ2-5, reads DSGVTQTPKHLITATGQRVTLRCSPRSGDLSVYWYQQSLDQGLQFLIQYYNGEERAKGNILERFSAQQFPDLHSELNLSSLELGDSALYFCASSGSIQETQYFGPGTRLLVL.

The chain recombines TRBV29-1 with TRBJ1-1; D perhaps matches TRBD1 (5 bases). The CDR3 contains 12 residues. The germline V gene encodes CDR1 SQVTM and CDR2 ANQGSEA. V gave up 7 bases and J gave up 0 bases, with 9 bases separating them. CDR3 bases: TGCAGCGGGGGCCTCATGAACACTGAAGCTTTCTTT. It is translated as CSGGLMNTEAFF.

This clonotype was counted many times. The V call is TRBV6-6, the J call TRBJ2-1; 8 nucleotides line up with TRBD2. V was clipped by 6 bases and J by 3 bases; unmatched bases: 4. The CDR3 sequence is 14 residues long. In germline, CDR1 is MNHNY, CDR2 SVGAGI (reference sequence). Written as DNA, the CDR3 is TGTGCCAGCAGCACTAGCGGACGCTACAATGAGCAGTTCTTC. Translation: CASSTSGRYNEQFF.

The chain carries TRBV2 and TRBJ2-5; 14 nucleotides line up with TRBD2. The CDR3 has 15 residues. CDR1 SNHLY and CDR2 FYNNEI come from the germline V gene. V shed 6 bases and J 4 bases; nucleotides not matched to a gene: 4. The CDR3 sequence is CASRGTSGRGETQYF. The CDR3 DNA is TGTGCCAGCAGGGGGACTAGCGGGAGAGGAGAGACCCAGTACTTC.

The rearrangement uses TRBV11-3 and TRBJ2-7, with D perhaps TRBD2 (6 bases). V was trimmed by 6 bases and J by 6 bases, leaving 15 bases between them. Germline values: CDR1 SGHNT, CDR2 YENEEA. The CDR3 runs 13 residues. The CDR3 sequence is CASSYGTPSEQYF. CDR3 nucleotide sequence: TGTGCCAGCAGTTACGGGACTCCCTCCGAGCAGTACTTC.

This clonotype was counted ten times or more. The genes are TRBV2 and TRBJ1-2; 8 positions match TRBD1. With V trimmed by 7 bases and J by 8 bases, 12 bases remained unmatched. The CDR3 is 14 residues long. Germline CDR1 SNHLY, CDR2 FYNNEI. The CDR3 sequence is CASTPTGAGNGYTF. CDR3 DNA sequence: TGTGCCAGCACCCCGACAGGGGCTGGGAACGGCTACACCTTC.

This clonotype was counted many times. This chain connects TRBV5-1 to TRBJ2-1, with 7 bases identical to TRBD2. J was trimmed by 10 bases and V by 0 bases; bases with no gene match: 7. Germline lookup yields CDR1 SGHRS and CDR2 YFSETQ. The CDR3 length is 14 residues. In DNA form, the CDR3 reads TGCGCCAGCAGCTTGGCTGGGGGGGAGAGGGAGCAGTTCTTC. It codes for CASSLAGGEREQFF.

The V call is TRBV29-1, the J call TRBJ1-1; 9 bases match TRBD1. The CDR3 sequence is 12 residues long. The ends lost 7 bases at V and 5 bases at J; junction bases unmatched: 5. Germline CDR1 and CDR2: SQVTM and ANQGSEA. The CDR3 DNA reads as TGCAGCGGTTTACAGGGGGCAACTGAAGCTTTCTTT. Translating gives CSGLQGATEAFF.

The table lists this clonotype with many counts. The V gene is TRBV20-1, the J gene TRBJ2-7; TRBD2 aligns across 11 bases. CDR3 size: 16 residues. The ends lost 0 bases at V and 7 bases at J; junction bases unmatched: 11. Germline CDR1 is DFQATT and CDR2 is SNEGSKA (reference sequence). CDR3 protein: CSARDLGLAGGSEQYF. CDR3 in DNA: TGCAGTGCTAGAGATCTTGGGCTAGCGGGAGGTAGTGAGCAGTACTTC.

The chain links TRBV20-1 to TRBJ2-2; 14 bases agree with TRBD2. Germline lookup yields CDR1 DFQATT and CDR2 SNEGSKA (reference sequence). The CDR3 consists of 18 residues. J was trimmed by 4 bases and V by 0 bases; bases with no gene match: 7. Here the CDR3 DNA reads TGCAGTGCTAGAGAACGGACTAGCGGGAGGCCCTTCACCGGGGAGCTGTTTTTT. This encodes CSARERTSGRPFTGELFF.

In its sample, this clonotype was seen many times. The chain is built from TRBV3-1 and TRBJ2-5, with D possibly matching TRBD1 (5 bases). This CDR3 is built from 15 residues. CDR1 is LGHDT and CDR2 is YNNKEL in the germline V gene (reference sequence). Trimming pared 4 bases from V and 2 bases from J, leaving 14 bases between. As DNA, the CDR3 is TGTGCCAGCAGCCTCACAACCAGGGCTCAAGAGACCCAGTACTTC. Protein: CASSLTTRAQETQYF.

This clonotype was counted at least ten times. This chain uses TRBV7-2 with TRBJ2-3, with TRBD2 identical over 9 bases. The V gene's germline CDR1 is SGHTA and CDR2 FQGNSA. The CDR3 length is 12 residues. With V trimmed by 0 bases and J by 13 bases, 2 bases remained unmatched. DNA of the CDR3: TGTGCCAGCAGCTTAGCGTCTAGCGGGGAGTATTTT. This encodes CASSLASSGEYF.

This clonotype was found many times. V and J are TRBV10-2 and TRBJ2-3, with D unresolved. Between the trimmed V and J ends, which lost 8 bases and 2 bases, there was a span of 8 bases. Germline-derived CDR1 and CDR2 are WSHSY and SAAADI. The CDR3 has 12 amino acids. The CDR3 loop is CASGTFTDTQYF. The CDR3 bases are TGCGCCAGCGGAACTTTCACAGATACGCAGTATTTT.

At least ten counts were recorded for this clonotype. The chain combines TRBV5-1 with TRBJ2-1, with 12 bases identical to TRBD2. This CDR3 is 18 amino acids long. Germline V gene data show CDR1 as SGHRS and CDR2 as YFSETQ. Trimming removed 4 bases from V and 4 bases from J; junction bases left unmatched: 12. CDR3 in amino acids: CASSPYSPGLAGYNEQFF. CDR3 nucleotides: TGCGCCAGCAGCCCCTATTCCCCTGGACTAGCGGGGTACAATGAGCAGTTCTTC.

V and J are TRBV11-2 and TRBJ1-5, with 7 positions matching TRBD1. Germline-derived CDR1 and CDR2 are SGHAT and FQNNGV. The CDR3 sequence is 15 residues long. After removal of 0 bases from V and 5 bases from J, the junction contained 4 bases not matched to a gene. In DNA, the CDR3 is TGTGCCAGCAGCTTAGAGGCAGGGGGGGATCAGCCCCAGCATTTT. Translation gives CASSLEAGGDQPQHF.

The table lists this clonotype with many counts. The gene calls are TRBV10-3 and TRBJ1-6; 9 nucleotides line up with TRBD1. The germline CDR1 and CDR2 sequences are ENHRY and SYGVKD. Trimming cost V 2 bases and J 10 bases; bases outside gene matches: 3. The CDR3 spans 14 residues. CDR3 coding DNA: TGTGCCATCAGTGAGACAGGGGGCGGGTCACCCCTCCACTTT. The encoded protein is CAISETGGGSPLHF.

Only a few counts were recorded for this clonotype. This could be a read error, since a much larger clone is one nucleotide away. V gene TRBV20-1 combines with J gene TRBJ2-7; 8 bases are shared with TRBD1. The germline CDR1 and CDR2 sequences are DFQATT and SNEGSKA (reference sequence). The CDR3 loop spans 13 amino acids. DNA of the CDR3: TGCAGTGCTTGGGACAGGACACCCTACGCGCAGTACTTC. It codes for CSAWDRTPYAQYF.

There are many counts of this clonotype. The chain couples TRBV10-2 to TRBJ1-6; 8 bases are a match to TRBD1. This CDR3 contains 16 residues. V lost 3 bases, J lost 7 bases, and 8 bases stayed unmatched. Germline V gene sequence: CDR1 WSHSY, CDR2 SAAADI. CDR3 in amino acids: CASSELGQVFNSPLHF. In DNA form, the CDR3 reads TGCGCCAGCAGTGAATTGGGACAGGTTTTCAATTCACCCCTCCACTTT.

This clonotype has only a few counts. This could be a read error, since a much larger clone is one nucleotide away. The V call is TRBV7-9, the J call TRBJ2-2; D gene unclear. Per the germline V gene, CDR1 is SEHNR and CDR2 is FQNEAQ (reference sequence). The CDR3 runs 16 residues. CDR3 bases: TGTTCCAGCAGCTTAAGGCTTTCGTTAAACACCGGGGAGCTGTTTTTT. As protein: CSSSLRLSLNTGELFF.

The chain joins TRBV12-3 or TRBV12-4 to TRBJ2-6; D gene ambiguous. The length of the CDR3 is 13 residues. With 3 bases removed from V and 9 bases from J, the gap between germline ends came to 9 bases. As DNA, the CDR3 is TGTGCCAGCAGTTTCGGCAGAGACAACGTCCTGACTTTC. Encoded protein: CASSFGRDNVLTF.

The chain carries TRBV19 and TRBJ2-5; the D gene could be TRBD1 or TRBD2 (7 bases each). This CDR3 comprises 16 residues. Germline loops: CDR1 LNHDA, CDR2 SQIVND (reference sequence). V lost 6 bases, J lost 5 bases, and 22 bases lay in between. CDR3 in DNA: TGTGCCAGTAGCGCCCCAAGGGCAGGGGGAGGGGAGACCCAGTACTTC. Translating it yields CASSAPRAGGGETQYF. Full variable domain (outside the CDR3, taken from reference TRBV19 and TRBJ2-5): DGGITQSPKYLFRKEGQNVTLSCEQNLNHDAMYWYRQDPGQGLRLIYYSQIVNDFQKGDIAEGYSVSREKKESFPLTVTSAQKNPTAFYLCASSAPRAGGGETQYFGPGTRLLVL.

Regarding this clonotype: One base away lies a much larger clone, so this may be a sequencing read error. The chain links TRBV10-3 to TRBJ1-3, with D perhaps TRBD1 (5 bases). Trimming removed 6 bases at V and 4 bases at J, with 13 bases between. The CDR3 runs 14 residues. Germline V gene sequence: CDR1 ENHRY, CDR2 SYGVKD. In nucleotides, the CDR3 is TGTGCCATCAGCCTGCAGGGTCTCGGAAACACCATATATTTT. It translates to CAISLQGLGNTIYF.

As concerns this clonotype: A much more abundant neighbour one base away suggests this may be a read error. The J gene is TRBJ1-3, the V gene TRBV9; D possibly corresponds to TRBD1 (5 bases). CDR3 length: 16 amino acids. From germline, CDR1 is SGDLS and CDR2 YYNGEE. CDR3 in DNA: TGTACCAGCAGCCCCCAGACAGTTTCCTCTGGAAACACCATATATTTT. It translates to CTSSPQTVSSGNTIYF.

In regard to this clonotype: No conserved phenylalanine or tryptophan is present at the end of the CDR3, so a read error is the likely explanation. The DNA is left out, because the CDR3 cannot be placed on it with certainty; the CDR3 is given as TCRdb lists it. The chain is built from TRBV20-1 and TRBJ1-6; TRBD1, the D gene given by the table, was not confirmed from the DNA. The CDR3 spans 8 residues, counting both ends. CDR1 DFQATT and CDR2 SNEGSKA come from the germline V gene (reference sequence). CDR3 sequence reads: CSAVRNRG.

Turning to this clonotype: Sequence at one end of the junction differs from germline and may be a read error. The CDR3 spells CSARGAGPYNEQYF. Here the CDR3 DNA reads TGCAGTGCTAGAGGAGCGGGACCCTACAATGAGCAGTATTTC. This chain joins TRBV20-1 and TRBJ2-7, with 7 positions matching TRBD2. CDR1 is DFQATT and CDR2 is SNEGSKA in the germline V gene (reference sequence). This CDR3 has 14 residues.